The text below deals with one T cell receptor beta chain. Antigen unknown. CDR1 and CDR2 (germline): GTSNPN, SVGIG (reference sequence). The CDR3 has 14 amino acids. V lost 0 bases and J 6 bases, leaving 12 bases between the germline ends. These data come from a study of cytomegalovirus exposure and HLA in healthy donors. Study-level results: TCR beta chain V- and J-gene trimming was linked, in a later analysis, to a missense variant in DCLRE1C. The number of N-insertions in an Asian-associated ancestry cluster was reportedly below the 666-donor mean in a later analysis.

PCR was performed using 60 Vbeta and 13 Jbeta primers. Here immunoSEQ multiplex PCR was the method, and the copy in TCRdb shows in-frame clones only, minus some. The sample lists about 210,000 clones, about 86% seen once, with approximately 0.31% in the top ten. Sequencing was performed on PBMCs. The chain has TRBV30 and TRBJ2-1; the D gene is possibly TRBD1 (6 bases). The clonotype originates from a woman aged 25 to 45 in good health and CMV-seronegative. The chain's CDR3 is CAWSVLSQGNEQFF. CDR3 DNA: TGTGCCTGGAGTGTACTGTCACAGGGCAATGAGCAGTTCTTC.